These T cell receptor beta chains were read from a single sample in a study of blood T cells in healthy people across ages. One entry per CDR3 protein results from TCRdb running MiXCR on the 5' RACE reads. The data hold over 450,000 distinct CDR3 sequences, with around 24% observed a single time. These data were also filed under a second study, of T cells of mothers and their children.

Sample: blood. These receptors were taken from a boy aged 10-17 years in good health. The CDR3 runs from the conserved cysteine through the conserved F or W. D genes are given only for firm matches. Expanded clones get a size class; other rows say once, few or many, or leave the size out.

j_call	d_call	v_call	clone_size	cdr3_nt	cdr3_aa
TRBJ1-1	NA	TRBV3-1	NA	TGTGCCAGCAGCCCTTTCCCCCAAACAGGTGCTGGCACTGAAGCTTTCTTT	CASSPFPQTGAGTEAFF
TRBJ2-7	TRBD2	TRBV7-7	few	TGTGCTAGCAGCCTCCTTGGCGGGGGGGACGAGCAGTACTTC	CASSLLGGGDEQYF
TRBJ2-1	TRBD2	TRBV6-5	NA	TGTGCCAGCAGCCGACAGCGGGGGGGTTTAGGTAATGAGCAGTTCTTC	CASSRQRGGLGNEQFF
TRBJ2-7	TRBD1	TRBV20-1	NA	TGCAGTGCTCCGACAGGGATAACCTACGAGCAGTACTTC	CSAPTGITYEQYF
TRBJ2-7	NA	TRBV29-1	few	TGCAGCGTTGATCGGCAGGGCTCCTACGAGCAGTACTTC	CSVDRQGSYEQYF
TRBJ2-3	TRBD1	TRBV6-2/TRBV6-3	NA	TGTGCCAGCAGTCAGGACTGGACAGGGGGCACAGATACGCAGTATTTT	CASSQDWTGGTDTQYF
TRBJ1-1	TRBD1	TRBV7-2	NA	TGTGCCAGCAGCTTAGATGGGACAGGCACGGCTTTCTTT	CASSLDGTGTAFF
TRBJ2-1	NA	TRBV20-1	few	TGCAGTGCTTCTTGGACTCGTACGAATGAGCAGTTCTTC	CSASWTRTNEQFF
TRBJ2-7	TRBD2	TRBV29-1	NA	TGCAGCGTTGGGGCTAGCGGGAGCCCTGAGTCCTACGAGCAGTACTTC	CSVGASGSPESYEQYF
TRBJ2-2	TRBD2	TRBV27	few	TGTGCCAGCAGTTCTCGGACTAGCGCGGTGAACACCGGGGAGCTGTTTTTT	CASSSRTSAVNTGELFF
TRBJ2-7	NA	TRBV4-1	few	TGCGCCAGCAGCCAAGATTTTACCAGCGGCATCTACGAGCAGTACTTC	CASSQDFTSGIYEQYF
TRBJ2-1	TRBD2	TRBV4-3	few	TGCGCCAGCAGAGCAAACCCAAGCACTAGCGGGAGTGGGAATGAGCAGTTCTTC	CASRANPSTSGSGNEQFF
TRBJ1-5	TRBD1	TRBV6-6	few	TGTGCCAGCAGTCGGGACAGGGCCAATCAGCCCCAGCATTTT	CASSRDRANQPQHF
TRBJ1-2	NA	TRBV20-1	many	TGCAGTGCTAAGTCGGGGAACTATGGCTACACCTTC	CSAKSGNYGYTF
TRBJ2-5	NA	TRBV20-1	few	TGCAGTGCTAGATTCCAGGGACTCTTGAAAGAGACCCAGTACTTC	CSARFQGLLKETQYF
TRBJ1-2	NA	TRBV28	few	TGTGCCAGCACCCCTCTCGGGTTTTTCGGTGGCTACACCTTC	CASTPLGFFGGYTF
TRBJ1-1	NA	TRBV29-1	NA	TGCAGCGTTAGTCAACAGGGATGGAATCCGAACACTGAAGCTTTCTTT	CSVSQQGWNPNTEAFF
TRBJ1-6	TRBD1	TRBV12-3/TRBV12-4	NA	TGTGCCAGCAGTCTCGCGGGACAGGGGGCCGGATCACCCCTCCACTTT	CASSLAGQGAGSPLHF
TRBJ2-7	NA	TRBV7-2	NA	TGTGCCAGCAGCTTAGCGAGGGGAGAGCCCCTATACGAGCAGTACTTC	CASSLARGEPLYEQYF
TRBJ2-7	NA	TRBV28	many	TGTGCCAGCAGCCTGAGGGGCACAAGATCCTACGAGCAGTACTTC	CASSLRGTRSYEQYF
TRBJ1-1	NA	TRBV20-1	NA	TGCAGTGCAAAATATACAGAGGACACTGAAGCCTTCTTT	CSAKYTEDTEAFF
TRBJ2-1	NA	TRBV2	many	TGTGCCAGCTACAATCCCTTATCTAACAATGAGCAGTTCTTC	CASYNPLSNNEQFF
TRBJ2-7	NA	TRBV28	NA	TGTGCCAGCAGTTTTAGGGGGGCTCGCTCCGAGCAGTACTTC	CASSFRGARSEQYF
TRBJ1-5	NA	TRBV28	few	TGTGCCAGCAGTTTAAGGTGGTCCGGCAATCAGCCCCAGCATTTT	CASSLRWSGNQPQHF
TRBJ2-1	NA	TRBV20-1	few	TGCAGTGCTAGAGAGGGGGTGAGCTCCTACAATGAGCAGTTCTTC	CSAREGVSSYNEQFF
TRBJ2-7	NA	TRBV7-9	few	TGTGCCAGCAGTCATGGGTACGACGAGCAGTACTTC	CASSHGYDEQYF
TRBJ1-2	NA	TRBV14	NA	TGTGCCAGCAGCCAAGGTTCGGCATTCGCTAACTATGGCTACACCTTC	CASSQGSAFANYGYTF
TRBJ1-4	NA	TRBV7-9	NA	TGTGCCAGCAGCTCGGGACTCAACGTAGAAGAACTGTTTTTT	CASSSGLNVEELFF
TRBJ2-2	TRBD1	TRBV28	NA	TGTGCCAGCAGTTTCGACAGGGGATACACCGGGGAGCTGTTTTTT	CASSFDRGYTGELFF
TRBJ1-2	TRBD1	TRBV28	few	TGTGCCAGCGCAACAGGGGTTGCTGGCTACACCTTC	CASATGVAGYTF
TRBJ2-1	NA	TRBV4-3	few	TGCGCCAGCAGCCAAGTTGGGGGATTACATGAGCAGTTCTTC	CASSQVGGLHEQFF
TRBJ2-1	NA	TRBV12-3/TRBV12-4	NA	TGTGCCAGCAGTACCCCCCTAGATTACAATGAGCAGTTCTTC	CASSTPLDYNEQFF
TRBJ2-7	NA	TRBV7-2	NA	TGTGCCAGCAGGGAACGGCTGGGCCCCTCCTACGAGCAGTACTTC	CASRERLGPSYEQYF
TRBJ1-1	NA	TRBV4-3	NA	TGCGCCAGCAGCCAAGATCGATTCAGGGTGAACACTGAAGCTTTCTTT	CASSQDRFRVNTEAFF
TRBJ2-5	NA	TRBV4-3	few	TGCGCCAGCAGCATCGCCCTGAAAGAGACCCAGTACTTC	CASSIALKETQYF
TRBJ2-5	NA	TRBV7-3	NA	TGTGCCAGCAGTCTATTCCCCGGAGAGACCCAGTACTTC	CASSLFPGETQYF
TRBJ2-7	NA	TRBV20-1	few	TGCAGTGCCCGTGGGACATTCACCTACGAGCAGTACTTC	CSARGTFTYEQYF
TRBJ1-3	TRBD1	TRBV20-1	few	TGCAGTGCCCCGGGGACAGCGCTCGGAAACACCATATATTTT	CSAPGTALGNTIYF
TRBJ2-2	NA	TRBV2	NA	TGTGCCAGCAGGGACAGAACGAACACCGGGGAGCTGTTTTTT	CASRDRTNTGELFF
TRBJ2-5	TRBD1	TRBV2	few	TGTGCCAGCAGGGTTCAGACAGGGGCGGAGACCCAGTACTTC	CASRVQTGAETQYF
TRBJ2-2	NA	TRBV9	few	TGTGCCAGCAGCAAACAGACAGGACCGACGAACACCGGGGAGCTGTTTTTT	CASSKQTGPTNTGELFF
TRBJ1-5	TRBD1	TRBV7-2	many	TGTGCCAGCAGCTTGGGGGACAGCCGCAATCAGCCCCAGCATTTT	CASSLGDSRNQPQHF
TRBJ2-7	NA	TRBV27	many	TGTGCCAGCAGGAAGGATTCGGCTGTCTACGAGCAGTACTTC	CASRKDSAVYEQYF
TRBJ1-1	NA	TRBV20-1	few	TGCAGTGCTAGAGATAAGGATTATCTAGCGGACACTGAAGCTTTCTTT	CSARDKDYLADTEAFF
TRBJ2-2	TRBD2	TRBV27	NA	TGTGCCAGCAGACTAGCGGGAGGGAACACCGGGGAGCTGTTTTTT	CASRLAGGNTGELFF
TRBJ1-1	NA	TRBV20-1	few	TGCAGTGCCGATGGGGGCTATAGCACTGAAGCTTTCTTT	CSADGGYSTEAFF
TRBJ2-5	NA	TRBV11-2	NA	TGTGCCAGCAGCTTAGTCCCGCCCCCACAGGAGACCCAGTACTTC	CASSLVPPPQETQYF
TRBJ2-2	NA	TRBV4-3	NA	TGCGCCAGCAGCCAAGAGGACGGGGAGCTGTTTTTT	CASSQEDGELFF
TRBJ2-7	TRBD1	TRBV24-1	few	TGTGCCACCAGTGACTCCGGGACAGGGGTGGACGAGCAGTACTTC	CATSDSGTGVDEQYF
TRBJ2-3	NA	TRBV7-2	few	TGTGCCAGCAGCAGATATGACGCAGATACGCAGTATTTT	CASSRYDADTQYF
TRBJ2-7	NA	TRBV4-1	NA	TGCGCCAGCAGCCAAGATACAGGTAGTTACTCCTACGAGCAGTACTTC	CASSQDTGSYSYEQYF
TRBJ1-5	NA	TRBV21-1	few	TGTGCCAGCAGCAAAGTTGGGGACAGGGCTCTTTGCAATCAGCCCCAGCATTTT	CASSKVGDRALCNQPQHF
TRBJ2-2	NA	TRBV4-1	few	TGCGCCAGCAGCCACCCAGGGAGAACCGGGGAGCTGTTTTTT	CASSHPGRTGELFF
TRBJ2-4	TRBD2	TRBV6-2/TRBV6-3	NA	TGTGCCAGCAGTTTCGCGGGGGGGCGAAAAAACATTCAGTACTTC	CASSFAGGRKNIQYF
TRBJ1-4	TRBD1	TRBV20-1	few	TGCAGTGCCCCCAGGGGGGCCGGCATTAATGAAAAACTGTTTTTT	CSAPRGAGINEKLFF
TRBJ1-1	NA	TRBV12-3/TRBV12-4	NA	TGTGCCAGCAGTTTAACCAACCCGAACACTGAAGCTTTCTTT	CASSLTNPNTEAFF
TRBJ1-2	NA	TRBV6-5	few	TGTGCCAGCAGTTACTCGAACTGGAATTTCGGCTATGGCTACACCTTC	CASSYSNWNFGYGYTF
TRBJ2-1	TRBD1	TRBV28	few	TGTGCCAGCAGTCAGCTGGGACAGGTATTAAAGCAGTTCTTC	CASSQLGQVLKQFF
TRBJ2-5	NA	TRBV29-1	NA	TGCAGCACCCTACCCGACCAAGAGACCCAGTACTTC	CSTLPDQETQYF
TRBJ2-7	NA	TRBV5-1	NA	TGCGCCAGTAAGGTCCGGGACACATACTACGAGCAGTACTTC	CASKVRDTYYEQYF